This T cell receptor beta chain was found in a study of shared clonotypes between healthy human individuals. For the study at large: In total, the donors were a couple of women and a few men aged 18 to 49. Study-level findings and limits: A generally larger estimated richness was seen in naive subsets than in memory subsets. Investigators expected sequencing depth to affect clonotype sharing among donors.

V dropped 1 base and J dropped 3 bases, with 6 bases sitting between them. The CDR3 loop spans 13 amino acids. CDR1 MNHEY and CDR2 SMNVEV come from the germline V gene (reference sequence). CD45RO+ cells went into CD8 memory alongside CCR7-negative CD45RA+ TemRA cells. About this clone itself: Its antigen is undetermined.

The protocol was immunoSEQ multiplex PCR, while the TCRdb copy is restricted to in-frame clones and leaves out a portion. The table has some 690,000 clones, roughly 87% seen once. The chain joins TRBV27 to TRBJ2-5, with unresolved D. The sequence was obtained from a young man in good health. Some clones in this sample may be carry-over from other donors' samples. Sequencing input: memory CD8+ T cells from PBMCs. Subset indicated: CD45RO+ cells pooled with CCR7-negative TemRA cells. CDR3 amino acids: CASSLWAEETQYF. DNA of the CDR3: TGTGCCAGCAGTTTATGGGCTGAAGAGACCCAGTACTTC.